This T cell receptor beta chain is from a study of identical twins. Study-level results: Cord blood beta clonotypes present at high abundance carried fewer insertions; no such pattern appeared in memory repertoires.

This CDR3 has 14 residues. CDR1 SEHNR and CDR2 FQNEAQ come from the germline V gene (reference sequence). Losses at the gene ends were 6 bases for V and 3 bases for J; bases not matched to a gene: 3. TCRdb independently ran MiXCR on the 5' RACE reads; one entry per CDR3 protein. Of some 460,000 distinct CDR3 sequences detected, approximately 15% appear once; the ten largest clones hold over 0.5%. The table lists this clonotype with a few counts. Its cognate antigen is unknown. The same specimen was also included in a second study, on yellow fever vaccine responses in identical twins.

The TCR was taken from a woman younger than 30 in good health. The rearrangement links TRBV7-9 to TRBJ2-2; 8 bases line up with TRBD2. Material: CD4+ T cells sorted from blood. The CDR3 region is CASRGTSDTGELFF. Here the CDR3 DNA reads TGTGCCAGCAGGGGGACTAGTGACACCGGGGAGCTGTTTTTT.